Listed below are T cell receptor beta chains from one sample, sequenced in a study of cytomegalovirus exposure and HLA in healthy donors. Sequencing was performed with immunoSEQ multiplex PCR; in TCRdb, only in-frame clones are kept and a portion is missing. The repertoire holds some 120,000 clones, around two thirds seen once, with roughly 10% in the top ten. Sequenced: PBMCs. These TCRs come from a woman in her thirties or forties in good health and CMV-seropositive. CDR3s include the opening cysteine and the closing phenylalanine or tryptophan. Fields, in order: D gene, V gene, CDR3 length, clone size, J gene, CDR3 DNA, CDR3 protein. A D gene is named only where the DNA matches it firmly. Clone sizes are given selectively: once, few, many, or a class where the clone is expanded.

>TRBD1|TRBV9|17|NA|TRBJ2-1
TGTGCCAGCAGCCCCCTCGCGGCAGGGGGATTGGAAAATGAGCAGTTCTTC
CASSPLAAGGLENEQFF
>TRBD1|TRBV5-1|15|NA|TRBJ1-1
TGCGCCAGCAGGCAACAGGGGGCTCTTCTTCCCGAAGCTTTCTTT
CASRQQGALLPEAFF
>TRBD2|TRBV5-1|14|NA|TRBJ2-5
TGCGCCAGCAGGGGACTAGCGGGATCTGAGACCCAGTACTTC
CASRGLAGSETQYF
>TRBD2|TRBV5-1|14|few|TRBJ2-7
TGCGCCAGCAGCTTGGGCTACGGGGGGTACGAGCAGTACTTC
CASSLGYGGYEQYF
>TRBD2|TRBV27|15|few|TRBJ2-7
TGTGCCACCTATTCGCTAGCGGGAAAAGCCTACGAGCAGTACTTC
CATYSLAGKAYEQYF
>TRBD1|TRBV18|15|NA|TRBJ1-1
TGTGCCAGCTCACCCCTGGGACAGCTCAACACTGAAGCTTTCTTT
CASSPLGQLNTEAFF
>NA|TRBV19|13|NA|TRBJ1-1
TGTGCCAGTAGTAACGGGTTAAACACTGAAGCTTTCTTT
CASSNGLNTEAFF
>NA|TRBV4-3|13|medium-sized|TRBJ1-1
TGCGCCAGCAGCCAAGATCTGGAGGGTGAAGCTTTCTTT
CASSQDLEGEAFF
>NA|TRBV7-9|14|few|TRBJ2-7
TGTGCCAGCAGCCAGTCGGGGGAGCACTACGAGCAGTACTTC
CASSQSGEHYEQYF
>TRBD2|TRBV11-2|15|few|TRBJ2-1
TGTGCCAGCAGAAGGGACTACCACTCCTACAATGAGCAGTTCTTC
CASRRDYHSYNEQFF
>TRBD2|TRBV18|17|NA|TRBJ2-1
TGTGCCAGCTCACCGTTAATAGCGGGATCCCCTACCAATGAGCAGTTCTTC
CASSPLIAGSPTNEQFF